The 5 T cell receptor beta chains below come from one sample, sequenced in a study of cytomegalovirus exposure and HLA in healthy donors. A multiplex PCR was run with 60 Vbeta primers and 13 Jbeta primers. Libraries were prepared by immunoSEQ multiplex PCR; TCRdb keeps only in-frame clonotypes and omits some of them. Among around 130,000 clones, over 8% were seen once, and the ten largest hold 5% to 6%. The sample consisted of PBMCs. The receptors shown here come from a man between 35 and 55 years old in good health and CMV-seronegative.

This rearrangement joins TRBV6-4 to TRBJ2-2, with 8 bases aligning to TRBD2. Trimming removed 6 bases from V and 0 bases from J; junction bases left unmatched: 0. Germline CDR1 reads MRHNA; CDR2 reads SNTAGT. This CDR3 comprises 14 residues. The CDR3 DNA reads TGTGCCAGCAGCGGGGGGGCGAACACCGGGGAGCTGTTTTTT. It codes for CASSGGANTGELFF.

This clone was detected only once. V is TRBV6-1 and J is TRBJ1-1, with D tentatively TRBD1 (5 bases). The CDR3 contains 13 residues. The V end was cut by 6 bases, the J end by 4 bases, with 12 bases between. Germline V gives CDR1 MNHNS, CDR2 SASEGT. This chain's CDR3 is CASSVDRSTEAFF. CDR3 DNA sequence: TGTGCCAGCAGCGTCGACAGAAGCACTGAAGCTTTCTTT.

This clone was seen more than once but under ten times. The V gene is TRBV11-2, the J gene TRBJ1-1; no definite D call. The CDR3 extends over 15 amino acids. Germline V lookup: CDR1 SGHAT, CDR2 FQNNGV. The V end was cut by 1 base, the J end by 0 bases, with 9 bases between. CDR3 sequence reads: CASSLGPIVNTEAFF. CDR3 nucleotides: TGTGCCAGCAGCTTAGGGCCGATCGTGAACACTGAAGCTTTCTTT.

This clone turned up a few times. The rearrangement links TRBV6-5 to TRBJ1-5; 7 nucleotides align to TRBD1. Germline CDR1 MNHEY, CDR2 SVGAGI. Trimming took 4 bases from V and 0 from J; bases not matched to a gene: 6. CDR3 size: 16 residues. The CDR3 sequence: CASSSGQRYSNQPQHF. The CDR3 DNA reads TGTGCCAGCAGTTCGGGACAGAGATATAGCAATCAGCCCCAGCATTTT.

The chain recombines TRBV7-2 with TRBJ2-2; D is possibly TRBD2 (6 bases). The CDR3 is 15 amino acids. V was cut by 1 base and J by 1 base, with 7 bases left in between. From germline, CDR1 is SGHTA and CDR2 FQGNSA. In DNA, the CDR3 is TGTGCCAGCAGCTTAGGACTAGGGAACACCGGGGAGCTGTTTTTT. Residues: CASSLGLGNTGELFF.